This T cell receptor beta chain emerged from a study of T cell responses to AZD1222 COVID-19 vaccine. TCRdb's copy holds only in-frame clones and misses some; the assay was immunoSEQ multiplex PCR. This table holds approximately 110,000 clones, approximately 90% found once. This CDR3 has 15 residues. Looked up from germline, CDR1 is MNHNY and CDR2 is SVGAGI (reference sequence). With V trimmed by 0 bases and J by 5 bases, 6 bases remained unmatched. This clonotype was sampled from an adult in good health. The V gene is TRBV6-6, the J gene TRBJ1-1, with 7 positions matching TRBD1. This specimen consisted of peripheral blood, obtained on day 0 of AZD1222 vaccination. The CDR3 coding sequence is TGTGCCAGCAGTTACTCTGGGACAGCGAATACTGAAGCTTTCTTT. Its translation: CASSYSGTANTEAFF.